The rows below give T cell receptor beta chains drawn from one sample of a study of OX40 agonist ivuxolimab in advanced cancers. Repertoires were generated with immunoSEQ multiplex PCR, while TCRdb's copy carries only in-frame clones and drops some. The table includes approximately 81,000 clones, roughly 86% detected once. This material consisted of CD4+ or CD8+ T cells sorted from blood, taken in a trial of the OX40 agonist ivuxolimab. All receptors derive from an adult with an advanced solid tumor such as melanoma, head and neck, liver or kidney cancer. Both conserved end residues are part of each CDR3. Fields, in order: V gene, J gene, clone size, D gene, CDR3 protein, CDR3 DNA. The D gene is left open where the match is weak. Some rows mark clone size as missing; the rest say once, few, many or name a class of expanded clone.

v_call: TRBV7-3
j_call: TRBJ1-1
clone_size: medium-sized
d_call: NA
cdr3_aa: CASSRDSSSTEAFF
cdr3_nt: TGTGCCAGCAGCCGCGACAGTTCGAGCACTGAAGCTTTCTTT

v_call: TRBV19
j_call: TRBJ2-1
clone_size: NA
d_call: NA
cdr3_aa: CASRARGGQNEQFF
cdr3_nt: TGTGCCAGCCGGGCCCGAGGGGGGCAAAATGAGCAGTTCTTC

v_call: TRBV5-1
j_call: TRBJ2-2
clone_size: once
d_call: NA
cdr3_aa: CASSFQHGSTGELFF
cdr3_nt: TGCGCCAGCAGCTTCCAACATGGATCCACCGGGGAGCTGTTTTTT

v_call: TRBV5-1
j_call: TRBJ2-3
clone_size: NA
d_call: TRBD1
cdr3_aa: CASRVQGQGTDTQYF
cdr3_nt: TGCGCCAGCAGGGTCCAGGGACAGGGAACAGATACGCAGTATTTT

v_call: TRBV10-3
j_call: TRBJ2-2
clone_size: NA
d_call: TRBD2
cdr3_aa: CAISGTRTSGTMAGELFF
cdr3_nt: TGTGCCATCAGTGGGACCCGGACTAGCGGGACTATGGCGGGGGAGCTGTTTTTT

v_call: TRBV7-9
j_call: TRBJ2-4
clone_size: NA
d_call: NA
cdr3_aa: CASSLVAGVAKNIQYF
cdr3_nt: TGTGCCAGCAGCTTGGTAGCAGGGGTAGCCAAAAACATTCAGTACTTC

v_call: TRBV19
j_call: TRBJ1-1
clone_size: few
d_call: NA
cdr3_aa: CASSISGGGTEAFF
cdr3_nt: TGTGCCAGTAGTATTAGCGGTGGTGGCACTGAAGCTTTCTTT

v_call: TRBV19
j_call: TRBJ2-2
clone_size: NA
d_call: NA
cdr3_aa: CASTYRSGELFF
cdr3_nt: TGTGCCAGTACGTACAGGTCCGGGGAGCTGTTTTTT

v_call: TRBV7-2
j_call: TRBJ2-3
clone_size: NA
d_call: TRBD2
cdr3_aa: CASSLEAGGQYF
cdr3_nt: TGTGCCAGCAGCTTAGAGGCGGGAGGGCAGTATTTT

v_call: TRBV5-1
j_call: TRBJ2-7
clone_size: NA
d_call: TRBD2
cdr3_aa: CASSPRGLAGYEQYF
cdr3_nt: TGCGCCAGCAGCCCCCGCGGGCTAGCGGGGTACGAGCAGTACTTC

v_call: TRBV29-1
j_call: TRBJ2-6
clone_size: once
d_call: NA
cdr3_aa: CSVELGANVLTF
cdr3_nt: TGCAGCGTTGAACTTGGGGCCAACGTCCTGACTTTC

v_call: TRBV2
j_call: TRBJ1-5
clone_size: once
d_call: TRBD1
cdr3_aa: CASREQGAGNQPQHF
cdr3_nt: TGTGCCAGCAGAGAACAGGGGGCGGGCAATCAGCCCCAGCATTTT

v_call: TRBV19
j_call: TRBJ2-2
clone_size: NA
d_call: NA
cdr3_aa: CASTRAVSGGELFF
cdr3_nt: TGTGCCAGTACCAGGGCGGTTTCTGGCGGGGAGCTGTTTTTT

v_call: TRBV7-2
j_call: TRBJ1-5
clone_size: NA
d_call: TRBD1
cdr3_aa: CASSALQGNQPQHF
cdr3_nt: TGTGCCAGCAGCGCCCTACAGGGGAATCAGCCCCAGCATTTT

v_call: TRBV14
j_call: TRBJ2-3
clone_size: NA
d_call: TRBD2
cdr3_aa: CASSLSGGLPLDTQYF
cdr3_nt: TGTGCCAGCAGCCTCAGCGGGGGCCTACCCCTTGATACGCAGTATTTT

v_call: TRBV6-1
j_call: TRBJ2-7
clone_size: once
d_call: TRBD2
cdr3_aa: CASSEVGLDFYEQYF
cdr3_nt: TGTGCCAGCAGTGAAGTGGGACTAGATTTCTACGAGCAGTACTTC

v_call: TRBV7-9
j_call: TRBJ1-2
clone_size: NA
d_call: TRBD1
cdr3_aa: CASSPSGQGAEGYTF
cdr3_nt: TGTGCCAGCAGCCCATCCGGACAGGGGGCGGAAGGCTACACCTTC

v_call: TRBV6-5
j_call: TRBJ2-7
clone_size: NA
d_call: TRBD1
cdr3_aa: CASTSGQAYEQYF
cdr3_nt: TGTGCCAGCACGTCGGGACAGGCCTACGAGCAGTACTTC

v_call: TRBV7-2
j_call: TRBJ2-5
clone_size: NA
d_call: TRBD1
cdr3_aa: CASSLAYVRQGLRETQYF
cdr3_nt: TGTGCCAGCAGCTTAGCCTACGTTAGACAGGGGTTAAGGGAGACCCAGTACTTC

v_call: TRBV7-6
j_call: TRBJ2-5
clone_size: few
d_call: NA
cdr3_aa: CASSATRAGETQYF
cdr3_nt: TGTGCCAGCAGCGCCACTAGGGCAGGAGAGACCCAGTACTTC

v_call: TRBV9
j_call: TRBJ2-1
clone_size: NA
d_call: TRBD2
cdr3_aa: CASSVEGGSSYNEQFF
cdr3_nt: TGTGCCAGCAGCGTAGAAGGCGGGAGCTCCTACAATGAGCAGTTCTTC

v_call: TRBV4-1
j_call: TRBJ2-5
clone_size: NA
d_call: TRBD1
cdr3_aa: CASSQGPGQAFQETQYF
cdr3_nt: TGCGCCAGCAGCCAGGGGCCGGGACAGGCCTTTCAAGAGACCCAGTACTTC

v_call: TRBV19
j_call: TRBJ1-1
clone_size: NA
d_call: NA
cdr3_aa: CASSDRRNTEAFF
cdr3_nt: TGTGCCAGTAGCGACAGGAGGAACACTGAAGCTTTCTTT

v_call: TRBV10-2
j_call: TRBJ1-1
clone_size: NA
d_call: NA
cdr3_aa: CASSDGENTEAFF
cdr3_nt: TGCGCCAGCAGTGACGGAGAGAACACTGAAGCTTTCTTT

v_call: TRBV2
j_call: TRBJ1-5
clone_size: few
d_call: NA
cdr3_aa: CASSQSLSNQPQHF
cdr3_nt: TGTGCCAGCAGTCAGAGCCTTAGCAATCAGCCCCAGCATTTT

v_call: TRBV23-1
j_call: TRBJ2-3
clone_size: NA
d_call: NA
cdr3_aa: CASSQIRTDTQYF
cdr3_nt: TGCGCCAGCAGTCAAATTCGCACAGATACGCAGTATTTT

v_call: TRBV27
j_call: TRBJ2-7
clone_size: NA
d_call: TRBD1
cdr3_aa: CASRDRGSYEQYF
cdr3_nt: TGTGCCAGCCGGGACAGGGGCTCCTACGAGCAGTACTTC

v_call: TRBV2
j_call: TRBJ2-1
clone_size: NA
d_call: NA
cdr3_aa: CASAQGYNEQFF
cdr3_nt: TGTGCCAGTGCTCAGGGTTACAATGAGCAGTTCTTC

v_call: TRBV6-1
j_call: TRBJ2-7
clone_size: NA
d_call: NA
cdr3_aa: CASSLITYEQYF
cdr3_nt: TGTGCCAGCAGCTTAATAACCTACGAGCAGTACTTC

v_call: TRBV19
j_call: TRBJ1-2
clone_size: NA
d_call: NA
cdr3_aa: CASMSPGGGMSYTF
cdr3_nt: TGTGCCAGTATGAGCCCGGGGGGAGGGATGAGCTACACCTTC

v_call: TRBV19
j_call: TRBJ2-3
clone_size: NA
d_call: TRBD1
cdr3_aa: CASSSTGFSTDTQYF
cdr3_nt: TGTGCCAGTAGCTCGACAGGGTTTAGCACAGATACGCAGTATTTT

v_call: TRBV7-9
j_call: TRBJ2-2
clone_size: NA
d_call: NA
cdr3_aa: CASSFYYVNTGELFF
cdr3_nt: TGTGCCAGCAGCTTCTATTATGTGAACACCGGGGAGCTGTTTTTT

v_call: TRBV20-1
j_call: TRBJ1-2
clone_size: NA
d_call: TRBD1
cdr3_aa: CSAKTGAGYTF
cdr3_nt: TGCAGTGCTAAGACAGGGGCGGGCTACACCTTC

v_call: TRBV4-1
j_call: TRBJ2-7
clone_size: NA
d_call: NA
cdr3_aa: CASSQVSRGYEQYF
cdr3_nt: TGCGCCAGCAGCCAAGTTAGCAGGGGTTACGAGCAGTACTTC

v_call: TRBV19
j_call: TRBJ1-1
clone_size: few
d_call: TRBD1
cdr3_aa: CASLGTEMNTEAFF
cdr3_nt: TGTGCCAGCCTGGGGACAGAAATGAACACTGAAGCTTTCTTT

v_call: TRBV19
j_call: TRBJ2-3
clone_size: NA
d_call: TRBD2
cdr3_aa: CASANPSTSGRAHTQYF
cdr3_nt: TGTGCCAGTGCCAACCCGTCGACTAGCGGGAGGGCCCATACGCAGTATTTT

v_call: TRBV7-2
j_call: TRBJ1-2
clone_size: NA
d_call: NA
cdr3_aa: CASSLGGQRANYGYTF
cdr3_nt: TGTGCCAGCAGCTTAGGAGGTCAGAGAGCTAACTATGGCTACACCTTC

v_call: TRBV2
j_call: TRBJ1-2
clone_size: NA
d_call: NA
cdr3_aa: CASSPHSGREAYGYTF
cdr3_nt: TGTGCCAGCAGTCCACACTCGGGAAGAGAGGCCTATGGCTACACCTTC

v_call: TRBV10-3
j_call: TRBJ1-5
clone_size: NA
d_call: NA
cdr3_aa: CAISEKGPARDQPQHF
cdr3_nt: TGTGCCATCAGTGAAAAGGGTCCCGCCAGGGATCAGCCCCAGCATTTT

v_call: TRBV27
j_call: TRBJ2-3
clone_size: NA
d_call: TRBD2
cdr3_aa: CASTAVTSGGSDTQYF
cdr3_nt: TGTGCCAGCACCGCTGTGACTAGCGGGGGATCAGATACGCAGTATTTT

v_call: TRBV7-2
j_call: TRBJ2-1
clone_size: NA
d_call: NA
cdr3_aa: CASSPRLVGAYNEQFF
cdr3_nt: TGTGCCAGCAGCCCCCGACTGGTTGGCGCCTACAATGAGCAGTTCTTC

v_call: TRBV6-6
j_call: TRBJ1-4
clone_size: NA
d_call: NA
cdr3_aa: CASSSGAVGGEKLFF
cdr3_nt: TGTGCCAGCAGTTCAGGGGCAGTGGGAGGGGAAAAACTGTTTTTT

v_call: TRBV5-1
j_call: TRBJ2-1
clone_size: NA
d_call: NA
cdr3_aa: CASSLGLWRTNNEQFF
cdr3_nt: TGCGCCAGCAGCTTGGGACTGTGGCGGACCAACAATGAGCAGTTCTTC

v_call: TRBV7-9
j_call: TRBJ1-1
clone_size: NA
d_call: NA
cdr3_aa: CASSLGDLTTEAFF
cdr3_nt: TGTGCCAGCAGCTTAGGGGATTTGACCACTGAAGCTTTCTTT

v_call: TRBV4-2
j_call: TRBJ2-3
clone_size: NA
d_call: TRBD2
cdr3_aa: CASSQGSGSYTQYF
cdr3_nt: TGTGCCAGCAGCCAAGGGAGCGGGAGTTATACGCAGTATTTT

v_call: TRBV5-5
j_call: TRBJ1-5
clone_size: once
d_call: TRBD1
cdr3_aa: CASSLDLGQGSNQPQHF
cdr3_nt: TGTGCCAGCAGCTTGGACCTAGGACAGGGTTCAAATCAGCCCCAGCATTTT